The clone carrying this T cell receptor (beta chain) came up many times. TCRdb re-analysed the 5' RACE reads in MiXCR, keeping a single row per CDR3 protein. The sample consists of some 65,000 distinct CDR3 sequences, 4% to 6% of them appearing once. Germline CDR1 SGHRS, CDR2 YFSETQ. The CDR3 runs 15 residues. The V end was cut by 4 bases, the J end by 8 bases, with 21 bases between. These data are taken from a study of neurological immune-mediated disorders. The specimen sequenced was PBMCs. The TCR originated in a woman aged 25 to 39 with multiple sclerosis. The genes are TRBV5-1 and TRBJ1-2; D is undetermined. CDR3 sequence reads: CASSPRTDDLSGYTF. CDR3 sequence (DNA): TGCGCCAGCAGCCCCCGGACGGACGACTTGTCCGGCTACACCTTC.